This T cell receptor beta chain was captured in a study of CD8+CD57+ T cells in acquired aplastic anemia. For sequencing, patients were chosen who had shown expansion of CD8+CD57+ cells by flow cytometry. TCR beta VDJ and CDR3 profiling used genomic DNA as template. MiXCR was run by TCRdb on the reads, yielding one entry per CDR3 protein. The sample consists of 150,000 to 180,000 distinct CDR3 sequences, around half of them appearing once. The ends were cut back, 5 bases at V and 2 bases at J, with 13 bases in the middle. Germline CDR1 and CDR2: SNHLY and FYNNEI. This CDR3 contains 15 residues. Sequenced: sorted CD4+, CD8+, or CD8+CD57+ T cells (not recorded which) from PBMCs. The source is a human donor with aplastic anemia. The rearrangement joins TRBV2 to TRBJ1-5; D is perhaps TRBD1 (6 bases). The CDR3 DNA reads TGTGCCAGCAGTTTGGACAGCGCCGGCAATCAGCCCCAGCATTTT. As protein: CASSLDSAGNQPQHF.